These 3 T cell receptor beta chains were all obtained from the same sample, sequenced in a study of T-cell reconstitution after alpha-beta-depleted transplantation in children. The library targeted TCRbeta and was prepared with unique molecular identifiers. TCRdb re-derived calls from the PCR reads in MiXCR, one entry per CDR3 protein. The profile shows about 580,000 distinct CDR3 sequences, approximately 22% of them singletons. The sequences come from PBMCs, mostly from graft donor cells, collected 360 days after TCRalphabeta/CD19-depleted stem cell transplant. The source of these receptors is a boy under three years old who had a stem cell transplant for acute myeloid leukemia, so the T cells may come from the graft donor.

This chain links TRBV27 with TRBJ2-5, with 8 bases matching TRBD1. Trimming took 5 bases from V and 4 from J; bases not matched to a gene: 6. The CDR3 spans 14 residues. Per the germline V gene, CDR1 is MNHEY and CDR2 is SMNVEV (reference sequence). Here the CDR3 DNA reads TGTGCCAGCAGTCCGAGGACAGGGATAGAGACCCAGTACTTC. This codes for CASSPRTGIETQYF.

The rearrangement links TRBV7-9 to TRBJ2-7; D possibly corresponds to TRBD1 (6 bases). Germline V gene data show CDR1 as SEHNR and CDR2 as FQNEAQ (reference sequence). Trimming left V 2 bases short and J 2 bases short, with 16 bases between. The CDR3 runs 16 residues. The CDR3, as DNA: TGTGCCAGCAGCTTACCCTCGGACAGTTCCGCCTACGAGCAGTACTTC. It encodes CASSLPSDSSAYEQYF.

This clonotype was counted between two and nine times. The chain is built from TRBV5-1 and TRBJ2-1, with D maybe TRBD1 (7 bases). Trimming left V 0 bases short and J 8 bases short, with 15 bases between. This CDR3 spans 15 amino acids. Germline V gives CDR1 SGHRS, CDR2 YFSETQ. CDR3 nucleotide sequence: TGCGCCAGCAGCTTGGCCGTAGGGGGCGGGGATGAGCAGTTCTTC. Protein sequence: CASSLAVGGGDEQFF.